The next 15 T cell receptor beta chains were all read from a single sample in a study of blood T cell repertoires in COVID-19. The repertoire was sequenced with immunoSEQ multiplex PCR; TCRdb's copy has only in-frame clones and lacks some. The profile shows over 300,000 clones, 70% to 90% of them singletons. Input material: PBMCs or T cells enriched from blood (not recorded which). The receptor set was obtained from a woman aged 18 to 35 who had recovered from COVID-19.

V and J are TRBV9 and TRBJ2-3, with D perhaps TRBD1 (6 bases). CDR3 length: 14 residues. Germline assignment: CDR1 SGDLS and CDR2 YYNGEE. The V and J ends lost 6 bases and 2 bases respectively, with 13 bases between them. The CDR3 DNA reads TGTGCCAGCAATGTTGGGGGCCCCACAGATACGCAGTATTTT. Translation gives CASNVGGPTDTQYF.

The chain combines TRBV5-4 with TRBJ2-7, with 7 bases lining up with TRBD1. The junction had 7 bases not matched to a gene; V was cut back by 3 bases and J by 1 base. Germline loops: CDR1 SGHNT, CDR2 YYREEE (reference sequence). The CDR3 is made up of 15 amino acids. CDR3 loop: CASSSTGIPSYEQYF. CDR3 nucleotide sequence: TGTGCCAGCAGCTCGACAGGGATCCCTTCCTACGAGCAGTACTTC.

V is TRBV7-9 and J is TRBJ2-7, with D possibly TRBD1 on 6 matching bases. This CDR3 contains 15 residues. The germline CDR1 and CDR2 sequences are SEHNR and FQNEAQ (reference sequence). V shed 2 bases and J shed 4 bases, with 15 bases lying between them. CDR3 loop: CASSLFGRGEYEQYF. The CDR3 coding sequence is TGTGCCAGCAGCTTATTCGGCAGGGGCGAATACGAGCAGTACTTC.

The chain uses TRBV27 and TRBJ1-2; a possible D gene is TRBD1 (5 bases). Germline-derived CDR1 and CDR2 are MNHEY and SMNVEV (reference sequence). Trimming took 8 bases from V and 4 from J, leaving 14 bases between them. The length of the CDR3 is 13 residues. In nucleotides, the CDR3 is TGTGCCAGCTCACCAGGGAGGAGCTATGGCTACACCTTC. Translated, it gives CASSPGRSYGYTF.

V usage is TRBV6-5 and J usage is TRBJ1-4, with TRBD1 identical over 8 bases. V was pared by 7 bases and J by 7 bases, with 5 bases of the junction left unmatched. The length of the CDR3 is 13 residues. Germline CDR1 and CDR2: MNHEY and SVGAGI. The CDR3 spells CASNRGQGEKLFF. Written as DNA, the CDR3 is TGTGCCAGCAATAGAGGACAGGGTGAAAAACTGTTTTTT.

CDR3 DNA: TGTGCCAGCAGCTCCCTCCCCGGGGATACAGAAGCTTTCTTT. This gives the protein CASSSLPGDTEAFF. This rearrangement joins TRBV7-9 to TRBJ1-1, with D uncertain. The CDR3 totals 14 residues. CDR1 is SEHNR and CDR2 is FQNEAQ in the germline V gene (reference sequence). V dropped 4 bases and J dropped 8 bases, with 17 bases sitting between them.

This rearrangement joins TRBV27 to TRBJ2-1, with 10 bases identical to TRBD2. V gave up 5 bases and J gave up 1 base; unmatched junction bases: 11. The CDR3 consists of 18 residues. CDR1 is MNHEY and CDR2 is SMNVEV in the germline V gene (reference sequence). CDR3 in amino acids: CASSSLFLAGASYNEQFF. CDR3 DNA: TGTGCCAGCAGTAGTCTGTTCCTAGCGGGGGCTTCCTACAATGAGCAGTTCTTC.

The chain has TRBV7-2 and TRBJ2-7, with D unresolved. CDR3 length: 13 amino acids. Germline V gene lookup returns CDR1 SGHTA and CDR2 FQGNSA. V was clipped by 0 bases and J by 2 bases, with 5 bases between them. CDR3 in amino acids: CASSLAITYEQYF. CDR3 sequence (DNA): TGTGCCAGCAGCTTAGCAATTACCTACGAGCAGTACTTC. Full variable domain (outside the CDR3, taken from reference TRBV7-2 and TRBJ2-7): GAGVSQSPSNKVTEKGKDVELRCDPISGHTALYWYRQSLGQGLEFLIYFQGNSAPDKSGLPSDRFSAERTGGSVSTLTIQRTQQEDSAVYLCASSLAITYEQYFGPGTRLTVT.

The CDR3 region has the DNA TGTGCCAGCTCACCACAGGACTCCATAGCCAAAAACATTCAGTACTTC. This gives the protein CASSPQDSIAKNIQYF. The gene calls are TRBV18 and TRBJ2-4; D perhaps matches TRBD2 (5 bases). The V end was cut by 1 base, the J end by 0 bases, with 10 bases between. In germline, CDR1 is KGHSH, CDR2 LQKENI. The CDR3 sequence is 16 residues long.

V and J are TRBV3-1 (or the pseudogene TRBV3-2) and TRBJ2-1; 8 nucleotides match TRBD2. The CDR3 length is 13 residues. CDR1 is LGHDT, CDR2 YNNKEL, per germline (reference sequence). V lost 4 bases to trimming and J lost 10 bases; unmatched junction nucleotides: 6. The CDR3 region is CASSPGVAGEQFF. The CDR3, as DNA: TGTGCCAGCAGCCCGGGCGTAGCGGGGGAGCAGTTCTTC.

J is TRBJ1-2 and V is TRBV7-9; possible D gene TRBD1, 6 bases. Trimming took 5 bases from V and 2 from J, leaving 15 bases between them. The germline V gene encodes CDR1 SEHNR and CDR2 FQNEAQ (reference sequence). This CDR3 region has 15 residues. The CDR3 reads CASSVTHRVNYGYTF. DNA for the CDR3: TGTGCCAGCAGCGTGACTCACAGGGTAAACTATGGCTACACCTTC. The full variable domain, rest sourced from reference TRBV7-9 and TRBJ1-2, is DTGVSQNPRHKITKRGQNVTFRCDPISEHNRLYWYRQTLGQGPEFLTYFQNEAQLEKSRLLSDRFSAERPKGSFSTLEIQRTEQGDSAMYLCASSVTHRVNYGYTFGSGTRLTVV.

The rearrangement joins TRBV29-1 to TRBJ1-2; 10 nucleotides match TRBD1. The CDR3 is made up of 12 amino acids. The ends lost 7 bases at V and 6 bases at J; junction bases unmatched: 5. In germline, CDR1 is SQVTM, CDR2 ANQGSEA. The CDR3 DNA is TGCAGCGCTCCGGGACAGGGGAATGGCTACACCTTC. Translated, it gives CSAPGQGNGYTF. Variable domain in full (rest from reference TRBV29-1 and TRBJ1-2): SAVISQKPSRDICQRGTSLTIQCQVDSQVTMMFWYRQQPGQSLTLIATANQGSEATYESGFVIDKFPISRPNLTFSTLTVSNMSPEDSSIYLCSAPGQGNGYTFGSGTRLTVV.

J is TRBJ2-7 and V is TRBV2, with TRBD2 matching 12 bases. CDR1 SNHLY and CDR2 FYNNEI come from the germline V gene. The CDR3 extends over 15 amino acids. The J segment lost 7 bases and the V segment lost 2 bases, leaving 6 bases of the junction unmatched. CDR3 protein: CASSEPTSGSGEQYF. Written as DNA, the CDR3 is TGTGCCAGCAGTGAACCGACTAGCGGGAGTGGAGAGCAGTACTTC.

The chain joins TRBV5-1 to TRBJ1-6, with D hard to call. Germline-derived CDR1 and CDR2 are SGHRS and YFSETQ. Trimming took off 4 bases at V and 8 bases at J, with 13 bases between the two ends. The CDR3 covers 14 residues. The CDR3 DNA sequence: TGCGCCAGCAGCGAAACGAGGAGCGATTCACCCCTCCACTTT. Amino acid sequence: CASSETRSDSPLHF.

The chain combines TRBV3-1 (or the pseudogene TRBV3-2) with TRBJ2-1; a weak D match, TRBD2 (6 bases). CDR1 and CDR2 (germline): LGHDT, YNNKEL (reference sequence). The CDR3 is 15 amino acids. Trimming cost V 4 bases and J 8 bases, with 18 bases left between them. CDR3 nucleotides: TGTGCCAGCAGCCTAGGACGGGAGATAAATTATGAGCAGTTCTTC. The encoded protein is CASSLGREINYEQFF.